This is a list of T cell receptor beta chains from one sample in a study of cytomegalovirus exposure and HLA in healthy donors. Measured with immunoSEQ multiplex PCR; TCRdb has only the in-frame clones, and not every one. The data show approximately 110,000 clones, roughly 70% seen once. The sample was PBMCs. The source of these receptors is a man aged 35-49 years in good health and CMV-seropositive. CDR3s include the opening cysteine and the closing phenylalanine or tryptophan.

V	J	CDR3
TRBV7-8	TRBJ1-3	CASSLGDRGNTIYF
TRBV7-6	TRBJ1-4	CASSLESAANEKLFF
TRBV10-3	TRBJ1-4	CAIRGSGEKLFF
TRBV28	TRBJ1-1	CASSLRQSVAFF
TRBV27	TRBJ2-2	CAARPITGELFF
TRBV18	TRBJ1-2	CASSPPPGQGINYGYTF
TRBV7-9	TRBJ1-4	CASSLVQFNEKLFF
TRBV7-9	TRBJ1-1	CASSLVVSVSEAFF
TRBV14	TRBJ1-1	CASSPPGGSSTEAFF
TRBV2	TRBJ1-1	CASSEGANTEAFF
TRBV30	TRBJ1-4	CAWARGHFEKLFF
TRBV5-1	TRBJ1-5	CASSSAQTGEPQHF
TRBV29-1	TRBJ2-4	CSVEVPGQGLLYF
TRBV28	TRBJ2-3	CASSSGQGRTDTQYF
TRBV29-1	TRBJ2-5	CSVEGTSAAYQETQYF
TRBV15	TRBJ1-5	CATSRAPGSQQPQHF
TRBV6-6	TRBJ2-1	CASSSRSSYNEQFF
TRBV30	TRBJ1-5	CAWSGDSNQPQHF
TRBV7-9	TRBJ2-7	CASSSLTGEVEQYF
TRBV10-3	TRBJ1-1	CAISETPRDTEAFF
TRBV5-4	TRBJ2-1	CASSFSSKYEQFF
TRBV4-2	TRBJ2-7	CASSPSGGSAYEQYF
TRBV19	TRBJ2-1	CASSRGTGGSYNEQFF
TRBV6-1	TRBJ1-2	CASSEALKGPNYGYTF
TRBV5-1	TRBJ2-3	CASRLAGSTDTQYF
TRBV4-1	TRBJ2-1	CASSQESTSGNNEQFF
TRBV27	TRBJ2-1	CASSLGANSYNEQFF
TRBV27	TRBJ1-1	CASSLQGLNTEAFF
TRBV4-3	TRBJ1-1	CASSQDRGSNTEAFF
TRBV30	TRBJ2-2	CAWSVSRGADTGELFF
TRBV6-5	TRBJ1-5	CASSYTTGSDQPQHF
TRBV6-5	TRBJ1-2	CASTKQGTYGYTF
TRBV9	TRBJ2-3	CASSVAVTSTDTQYF
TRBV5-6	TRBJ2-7	CASSIAGGHEQYF
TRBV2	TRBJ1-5	CASSESSTGYVNQHF
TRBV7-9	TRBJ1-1	CASGGQLEAFF
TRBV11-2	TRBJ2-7	CASSFGTDEQYF
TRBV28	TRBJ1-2	CASSGTGATNYGYTF
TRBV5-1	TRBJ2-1	CASSLGLAGGKGEQFF
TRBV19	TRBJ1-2	CASSITGGSDYGYTF
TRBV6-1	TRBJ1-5	CASSEIISNQPQHF
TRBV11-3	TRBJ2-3	CASSQQDTDTQYF
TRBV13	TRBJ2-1	CASSQGLGRGGQFF
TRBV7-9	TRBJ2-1	CASSLGAGDEQFF
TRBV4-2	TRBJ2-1	CASSQEVKRRLAYEQFF
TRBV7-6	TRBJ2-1	CASSEPADEQFF
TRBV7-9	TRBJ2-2	CSSSPGVPDTGELFF
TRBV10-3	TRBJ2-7	CAIASDTSYEQYF
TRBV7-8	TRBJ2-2	CASSRQGSGGELFF
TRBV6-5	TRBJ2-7	CASSRDRAHEQYF
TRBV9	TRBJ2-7	CASSVGGRASSYEQYF
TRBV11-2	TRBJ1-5	CASSLDLGVRQPQHF
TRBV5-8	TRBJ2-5	CASTPRNGKTQYF
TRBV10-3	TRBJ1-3	CAIRQGPALSGNTIYF
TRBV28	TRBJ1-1	CASSSTGGNTEAFF
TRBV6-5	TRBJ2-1	CASSYRAGVPLNEQFF
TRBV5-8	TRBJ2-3	CASSSGLAGDRDTQYF
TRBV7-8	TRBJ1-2	CASSLEGRSGGYTF
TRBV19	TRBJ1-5	CASRQGPQPQHF
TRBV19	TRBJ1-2	CASSIPAGLDYTF